Below are 28 T cell receptor beta chains sequenced from a single sample in a study of cytomegalovirus exposure and HLA in healthy donors. The primer mix had 60 Vbeta and 13 Jbeta primers. Data came from immunoSEQ multiplex PCR; TCRdb stores just in-frame clones and leaves some out. The sample yields about 160,000 clones, about three quarters seen once. Sample: PBMCs. The receptors originated from a man younger than 35 in good health and CMV-seropositive.

The J gene is TRBJ1-1, the V gene TRBV9; D unresolved. The CDR3 loop spans 14 amino acids. Trimming cost V 0 bases and J 3 bases, with 9 bases left between them. CDR1 is SGDLS, CDR2 YYNGEE, per germline. This chain's CDR3 is CASSVALSDTEAFF. The CDR3 DNA sequence: TGTGCCAGCAGCGTAGCTTTAAGCGACACTGAAGCTTTCTTT.

The chain combines TRBV7-8 with TRBJ1-1; maybe TRBD1 (6 bases). Trimming left V 0 bases short and J 9 bases short, with 11 bases between. Germline-derived CDR1 and CDR2 are SGHVS and FQNEAQ. The CDR3 length is 13 residues. The DNA of the CDR3 is TGTGCCAGCAGCTTAGCTCGGACAGTAAAAGCTTTCTTT. Its translation is CASSLARTVKAFF.

The table lists this clone with a few counts. The gene calls are TRBV5-1 and TRBJ1-4, with a tentative D call TRBD1 (6 bases). The CDR3 totals 14 residues. Germline loops: CDR1 SGHRS, CDR2 YFSETQ. V dropped 6 bases and J dropped 5 bases, with 14 bases sitting between them. The CDR3 nucleotides are TGCGCCAGCACCATTTGGGGGCCAAATGAAAAACTGTTTTTT. Amino acid sequence: CASTIWGPNEKLFF.

The CDR3 nucleotides are TGTGCCAGTAGATTTAACTTAATCGCTAAGGGGGCTGAAGCTTTCTTT. It is translated as CASRFNLIAKGAEAFF. The V and J genes are TRBV19 and TRBJ1-1; TRBD1 is a possible D gene (6 bases). The CDR3 covers 16 residues. Per the germline V gene, CDR1 is LNHDA and CDR2 is SQIVND (reference sequence). Trimming removed 6 bases from V and 6 bases from J, with 23 bases in between.

J is TRBJ2-7 and V is TRBV5-1, with 9 bases that match TRBD1. J was trimmed by 6 bases and V by 4 bases; bases with no gene match: 8. CDR1 and CDR2 (germline): SGHRS, YFSETQ. This CDR3 comprises 14 residues. CDR3 in DNA: TGCGCCAGCAGCGACCTGGGACAGGGCGGCGAGCAGTACGTC. This encodes CASSDLGQGGEQYV.

This clone has more than one count but fewer than ten. The chain links TRBV30 to TRBJ1-1; D perhaps matches TRBD1 (6 bases). V was clipped by 0 bases and J by 0 bases, with 8 bases between them. Germline V gene data show CDR1 as GTSNPN and CDR2 as SVGIG (reference sequence). The CDR3 is made up of 14 amino acids. CDR3 nucleotides: TGTGCCTGGAGTGTAGGGACAATGAACACTGAAGCTTTCTTT. Its translation: CAWSVGTMNTEAFF. The full variable domain, its missing parts supplied by reference TRBV30 and TRBJ1-1, is SQTIHQWPATLVQPVGSPLSLECTVEGTSNPNLYWYRQAAGRGLQLLFYSVGIGQISSEVPQNLSASRPQDRQFILSSKKLLLSDSGFYLCAWSVGTMNTEAFFGQGTRLTVV.

In its sample, this clone was seen a few times. V usage is TRBV6-6 and J usage is TRBJ1-5; D possibly corresponds to TRBD1 (6 bases). CDR1 is MNHNY and CDR2 is SVGAGI in the germline V gene (reference sequence). V was clipped by 6 bases and J by 0 bases, with 12 bases between them. The CDR3 is 15 residues long. The CDR3 DNA follows: TGTGCCAGCAGCCGCGGACAGTATAGCAATCAGCCCCAGCATTTT. It is translated as CASSRGQYSNQPQHF.

This clone appeared a single time. DNA of the CDR3: TGTGCCACCAGCAGGTTAACATCAGGGATGGGGACAGATACGCAGTATTTT. Its translation is CATSRLTSGMGTDTQYF. The chain recombines TRBV15 with TRBJ2-3; D may be TRBD1 (5 bases). V was pared by 3 bases and J by 3 bases, with 19 bases between. CDR1 and CDR2 from the germline V gene are LNHNV and YYDKDF (reference sequence). The CDR3 is made up of 17 amino acids.

This chain joins TRBV5-4 and TRBJ1-2; 7 bases fit TRBD1. The CDR3 runs 15 residues. V gave up 4 bases and J gave up 0 bases; unmatched junction bases: 6. Germline-derived CDR1 and CDR2 are SGHNT and YYREEE (reference sequence). The CDR3 nucleotides read TGTGCCAGCAGCCGGGGACAGACGGCTAACTATGGCTACACCTTC. Amino acid sequence: CASSRGQTANYGYTF. The whole variable domain, remainder taken from reference TRBV5-4 and TRBJ1-2, is ETGVTQSPTHLIKTRGQQVTLRCSSQSGHNTVSWYQQALGQGPQFIFQYYREEENGRGNFPPRFSGLQFPNYSSELNVNALELDDSALYLCASSRGQTANYGYTFGSGTRLTVV.

This clone was observed a handful of times. The J gene is TRBJ2-5, the V gene TRBV7-9; TRBD2 is a possible D gene (7 bases). Germline V gene data show CDR1 as SEHNR and CDR2 as FQNEAQ (reference sequence). Trimming pared 5 bases from V and 5 bases from J, leaving 21 bases between. CDR3 length: 16 residues. The CDR3 coding sequence is TGTGCCAGCAGCCCACCAGGCTCTAGGGGGGGCGAGACCCAGTACTTC. Amino acid sequence: CASSPPGSRGGETQYF.

The J gene is TRBJ1-5, the V gene TRBV19, with a tentative D call TRBD1 (5 bases). Germline V gene data show CDR1 as LNHDA and CDR2 as SQIVND (reference sequence). Trimming cost V 4 bases and J 2 bases, with 9 bases left between them. CDR3 length: 14 residues. The CDR3 region has the DNA TGTGCCAGTAGTACAGGGCCGGGCAATCAGCCCCAGCATTTT. Protein sequence: CASSTGPGNQPQHF.

This chain links TRBV7-9 with TRBJ1-1; 7 bases are a match to TRBD1. This CDR3 region has 16 residues. J lost 0 bases, V lost 4 bases, and 8 bases had no gene match. Germline V CDR1 and CDR2: SEHNR, FQNEAQ (reference sequence). The CDR3 bases are TGTGCCAGCAGCTCTTCGACAGGGAACATGAACACTGAAGCTTTCTTT. Protein sequence: CASSSSTGNMNTEAFF.

The chain joins TRBV19 to TRBJ1-5; D gene ambiguous. Deletions cut 0 bases from V and 0 bases from J, with 9 bases between. There are 16 residues in the CDR3. Germline lookup yields CDR1 LNHDA and CDR2 SQIVND (reference sequence). The CDR3 sequence is CASSIENNDSNQPQHF. The CDR3 DNA sequence: TGTGCCAGTAGTATAGAAAACAACGATAGCAATCAGCCCCAGCATTTT.

The V gene is TRBV29-1, the J gene TRBJ1-1; D possibly corresponds to TRBD1 (6 bases). The germline gives CDR1 SQVTM, CDR2 ANQGSEA. The CDR3 consists of 13 residues. Trimming took off 4 bases at V and 1 base at J, with 10 bases between the two ends. The CDR3 DNA reads as TGCAGCGTTGGCCCGACAGGGAACACTGAAGCTTTCTTT. Its translation: CSVGPTGNTEAFF. Full variable domain (missing parts from reference TRBV29-1 and TRBJ1-1): SAVISQKPSRDICQRGTSLTIQCQVDSQVTMMFWYRQQPGQSLTLIATANQGSEATYESGFVIDKFPISRPNLTFSTLTVSNMSPEDSSIYLCSVGPTGNTEAFFGQGTRLTVV.

The rearrangement joins TRBV4-1 to TRBJ1-2, with D unresolved. Trimming stripped 0 bases from V and 2 bases from J, with 10 bases between. Germline values: CDR1 MGHRA, CDR2 YSYEKL. CDR3 length equals 15 residues. CDR3 region: CASSQETAPNYGYTF. In nucleotides, the CDR3 is TGCGCCAGCAGCCAAGAAACAGCCCCCAACTATGGCTACACCTTC.

This rearrangement joins TRBV15 to TRBJ2-1, with 8 bases matching TRBD2. CDR1 LNHNV and CDR2 YYDKDF come from the germline V gene (reference sequence). Trimming took 3 bases from V and 2 from J; bases not matched to a gene: 9. The CDR3 runs to 17 residues. The CDR3 region is CATSRRVREAPYNEQFF. Here the CDR3 DNA reads TGTGCCACCAGCAGGAGGGTGCGGGAGGCCCCCTACAATGAGCAGTTCTTC.

The chain couples TRBV14 to TRBJ1-1, with unresolved D. The CDR3 has 13 residues. Germline lookup yields CDR1 SGHDN and CDR2 FVKESK. Trimming cost V 2 bases and J 1 base, with 5 bases left between them. The CDR3 bases are TGTGCCAGCAGCCAATTGAGGAACACTGAAGCTTTCTTT. It translates to CASSQLRNTEAFF.

The rearrangement joins TRBV11-3 to TRBJ2-6; tentative D call: TRBD2 (5 bases). The CDR3 runs to 15 residues. The germline CDR1 and CDR2 sequences are SGHNT and YENEEA. Trimming took off 0 bases at V and 2 bases at J, with 5 bases between the two ends. Here the CDR3 reads CASSLDGTGANVLTF. Here the CDR3 DNA reads TGTGCCAGCAGCTTAGACGGGACTGGGGCCAACGTCCTGACTTTC.

There are a few counts of this clone. The rearrangement joins TRBV30 to TRBJ1-1; TRBD1 is a possible D gene (5 bases). Germline CDR1 is GTSNPN and CDR2 is SVGIG (reference sequence). CDR3 length equals 14 residues. The germline V and J ends were trimmed by 1 base and 3 bases, with 12 bases remaining between them. The DNA for the CDR3 is TGTGCCTGGAGTGGGGGGACTGGGTACACTGAAGCTTTCTTT. This gives the protein CAWSGGTGYTEAFF. Combining the CDR3 with reference TRBV30 and TRBJ1-1 gives the whole variable domain SQTIHQWPATLVQPVGSPLSLECTVEGTSNPNLYWYRQAAGRGLQLLFYSVGIGQISSEVPQNLSASRPQDRQFILSSKKLLLSDSGFYLCAWSGGTGYTEAFFGQGTRLTVV.

The J gene is TRBJ1-1, the V gene TRBV6-5; 8 positions agree with TRBD1. There are 15 residues in the CDR3. The germline gives CDR1 MNHEY, CDR2 SVGAGI. V lost 0 bases and J lost 7; bases outside the gene matches: 7. CDR3 loop: CASSYSIRTGGEAFF. As DNA, the CDR3 is TGTGCCAGCAGTTACTCGATCCGTACAGGGGGTGAAGCTTTCTTT.

This chain uses TRBV27 with TRBJ2-1, with 9 nucleotides matching TRBD2. CDR1 is MNHEY and CDR2 is SMNVEV in the germline V gene (reference sequence). The CDR3 covers 15 residues. V was clipped by 6 bases and J by 2 bases; unmatched bases: 5. CDR3 loop: CASSFSGSPYNEQFF. The CDR3 nucleotides read TGTGCCAGCAGCTTTAGCGGGAGCCCCTACAATGAGCAGTTCTTC.

CDR3 amino acids: CASSTQTGGDYGYTF. For the CDR3, the DNA is TGTGCCAGCAGTACGCAGACAGGGGGCGACTATGGCTACACCTTC. The chain uses TRBV27 and TRBJ1-2; 10 positions match TRBD1. CDR1 and CDR2 from the germline V gene are MNHEY and SMNVEV (reference sequence). The J segment lost 3 bases and the V segment lost 5 bases, leaving 6 bases of the junction unmatched. This CDR3 has 15 residues.

The chain is built from TRBV2 and TRBJ2-1; TRBD1 might be the D (5 bases). This CDR3 has 13 residues. The germline CDR1 and CDR2 sequences are SNHLY and FYNNEI. V dropped 6 bases and J dropped 5 bases, with 11 bases sitting between them. CDR3 sequence (DNA): TGTGCCAGCAGAAGGCAGGGCAACAATGAGCAGTTCTTC. Translated, it gives CASRRQGNNEQFF.

The count of this clone is one. Other DNA sequences in the same sample also yield this CDR3. This rearrangement joins TRBV2 to TRBJ2-7; D may be TRBD2 (5 bases). The CDR3 spans 11 residues. Germline lookup yields CDR1 SNHLY and CDR2 FYNNEI. CDR3 region: CATTGIGEQYV. The CDR3, as DNA: TGTGCTACCACGGGGATCGGGGAACAGTACGTC.

The V call is TRBV28, the J call TRBJ2-5, with D possibly matching TRBD2 (6 bases). Germline CDR1 reads MDHEN; CDR2 reads SYDVKM. V lost 2 bases and J 5 bases, leaving 18 bases between the germline ends. CDR3 size: 16 residues. CDR3 in amino acids: CASSLISSGSRETQYF. DNA of the CDR3: TGTGCCAGCAGTTTAATCTCCAGCGGGTCACGGGAGACCCAGTACTTC. The variable domain in full, completed from reference TRBV28 and TRBJ2-5, reads DVKVTQSSRYLVKRTGEKVFLECVQDMDHENMFWYRQDPGLGLRLIYFSYDVKMKEKGDIPEGYSVSREKKERFSLILESASTNQTSMYLCASSLISSGSRETQYFGPGTRLLVL.

This clone was found a few times. The J gene is TRBJ1-2, the V gene TRBV19; possible D gene TRBD1, 5 bases. The germline V gene has CDR1 LNHDA and CDR2 SQIVND (reference sequence). The CDR3 is 13 amino acids. Trimming took 7 bases from V and 4 from J, leaving 13 bases between them. The CDR3 nucleotides are TGTGCCAGTACTCCCGGGACTTCCTATGGCTACACCTTC. Encoded protein: CASTPGTSYGYTF.

The rearrangement joins TRBV5-1 to TRBJ1-2, with D uncertain. The CDR3 contains 16 residues. V lost 6 bases to trimming and J lost 0 bases, with 18 bases between them. Germline assignment: CDR1 SGHRS and CDR2 YFSETQ. The CDR3 nucleotides are TGCGCCAGCAACCCAGGCGGGCCCATCCCTAACTATGGCTACACCTTC. Protein sequence: CASNPGGPIPNYGYTF. Using reference TRBV5-1 and TRBJ1-2 for the parts outside the CDR3, the full variable domain is KAGVTQTPRYLIKTRGQQVTLSCSPISGHRSVSWYQQTPGQGLQFLFEYFSETQRNKGNFPGRFSGRQFSNSRSEMNVSTLELGDSALYLCASNPGGPIPNYGYTFGSGTRLTVV.

This sequence joins TRBV28 and TRBJ2-1; 10 bases fit TRBD1. Germline V gene lookup returns CDR1 MDHEN and CDR2 SYDVKM. J lost 0 bases, V lost 2 bases, and 7 bases had no gene match. The CDR3 sequence is 18 residues long. The CDR3 loop reads CASSLRTGGARSYNEQFF. CDR3 bases: TGTGCCAGCAGTTTAAGGACAGGGGGTGCGCGCTCCTACAATGAGCAGTTCTTC. The entire variable domain, with the rest obtained from reference TRBV28 and TRBJ2-1, is as follows: DVKVTQSSRYLVKRTGEKVFLECVQDMDHENMFWYRQDPGLGLRLIYFSYDVKMKEKGDIPEGYSVSREKKERFSLILESASTNQTSMYLCASSLRTGGARSYNEQFFGPGTRLTVL.